A selection of T cell receptor beta chains follows, all from one sample in a study of T cells in Graves' hyperthyroidism and ophthalmopathy. TCRdb re-analysed the multiplex PCR reads in MiXCR, keeping a single row per CDR3 protein. The sample has about 350,000 distinct CDR3 sequences, approximately 15% seen once. Sequenced input: blood. The receptors were sampled from a woman aged 25 to 45 with Graves' hyperthyroidism. The CDR3 runs from the conserved cysteine through the conserved F or W. The D gene is left open where the match is weak. For some rows the clone size is stated as once, few or many, or as a class when expanded; others skip it.

abundance,d_gene,j_gene,v_gene,len,CDR3nt,CDR3aa
many,.,TRBJ1-2,TRBV7-2,11,TGTGCCAGCAGCTTATACTATGGCTACACCTTC,CASSLYYGYTF
.,TRBD1,TRBJ1-2,TRBV7-9,14,TGTGCCAGCAGCACCACAACAGGGGGCAGGTTCTACACCTTC,CASSTTTGGRFYTF
.,.,TRBJ1-1,TRBV3-1,19,TGTGCCAGCAGCCAAGATATCAGACTTAGAGGGGGTGCTGGCACTGAAGCTTTCTTT,CASSQDIRLRGGAGTEAFF
many,.,TRBJ2-1,TRBV10-3,12,TGTGCCATCGCAACAGGGAACAATGAGCAGTTCTTC,CAIATGNNEQFF
many,TRBD1,TRBJ2-3,TRBV11-2,17,TGTGCCAGCAGCAGAAACACAGGGGGCAAGAGCACAGATACGCAGTATTTT,CASSRNTGGKSTDTQYF
many,TRBD2,TRBJ2-2,TRBV11-2,15,TGTGCCAGCAGCTTAGATACTAGCGGGAGGACGGAGCTGTTTTTT,CASSLDTSGRTELFF
many,.,TRBJ2-7,TRBV2,14,TGTGCCAGCAGTGAGCAGGGCACAGCCTACGAGCAGTACTTC,CASSEQGTAYEQYF
.,.,TRBJ2-2,TRBV15,13,TGTGCCACCCGACACCAGGACACCGGGGAGCTGTTTTTT,CATRHQDTGELFF
many,TRBD1,TRBJ1-5,TRBV7-8,15,TGTGCCAGCACCGTGGACAGGTTTAAGACTCAGCCCCAGCATTTT,CASTVDRFKTQPQHF
few,TRBD1,TRBJ1-4,TRBV15,17,TGTGCCACCAGCAGAGATTTTGGGGGGACAGGGGGTGAAAAACTGTTTTTT,CATSRDFGGTGGEKLFF
many,.,TRBJ2-7,TRBV11-2,15,TGTGCCAGCAGCGCGACCGTAGGGTTCCACAACGAGCAGTACTTC,CASSATVGFHNEQYF
many,.,TRBJ1-2,TRBV10-3,12,TGTGCCATCAGTGGGCAAAAGGATGGCTACACCTTC,CAISGQKDGYTF
many,TRBD1,TRBJ2-7,TRBV28,13,TGTGCCAGCACCCAGGGGGAATCGTACGAGCAGTACTTC,CASTQGESYEQYF
many,TRBD2,TRBJ2-3,TRBV28,16,TGTGCCAGCAGTTTCGACCCTAGCGGGAGGCGAGATACGCAGTATTTT,CASSFDPSGRRDTQYF
many,.,TRBJ2-3,TRBV6-1,16,TGTGCCAGCAGGCTGCGGGGACTGACTAGCACAGATACGCAGTATTTT,CASRLRGLTSTDTQYF
many,TRBD1,TRBJ2-7,TRBV2,12,TGTGCCTGTGCGACAGGGACCTACGAGCAGTACTTC,CACATGTYEQYF
many,.,TRBJ2-3,TRBV20-1,15,TGCAGTGCTAGAGATTTACTAGAGCTGACAGATACGCAGTATTTT,CSARDLLELTDTQYF
few,.,TRBJ2-5,TRBV30,16,TGTGCCTGGGGGCCGCGAGTCCTAGAAGTGAGGGACGCCCAGTACTTC,CAWGPRVLEVRDAQYF
many,TRBD1,TRBJ2-7,TRBV3-1,14,TGTGCCAGCAGCCGGCGAGGACAGGACTACGAGCAGTACTTC,CASSRRGQDYEQYF
many,.,TRBJ2-2,TRBV7-2,17,TGTGCCAGCAGCTTAGGGCGGAAGACCGCGAACACCGGGGAGCTGTTTTTT,CASSLGRKTANTGELFF
few,.,TRBJ2-7,TRBV10-2,13,TGCGCCAGCAGTGCTCGGGATACCTACGAGCAGTACTTC,CASSARDTYEQYF
.,.,TRBJ2-1,TRBV9,14,TGTGCCAGCAGCTCCCTGTTAGAGGGGAATGAGCAGTTCTTC,CASSSLLEGNEQFF
.,TRBD1,TRBJ2-1,TRBV20-1,13,TGCAGTGCTGGACAGACAGGGGGCGATGAGCAGTTCTTC,CSAGQTGGDEQFF
.,TRBD2,TRBJ2-3,TRBV28,16,TGTGCCAGCAGCTACGAACTAGCGACCCTCACAGATACGCGGTATTTT,CASSYELATLTDTRYF
.,.,TRBJ1-4,TRBV6-1,17,TGTGCCAGCAGTGAGAGGACAGTAGTCTCAACTAATGAAAAACTGTTTTTT,CASSERTVVSTNEKLFF
many,.,TRBJ1-1,TRBV20-1,14,TGCAGTGCTAGTAGTTCTTCCCTGAACACTGAAGCTTTCTTT,CSASSSSLNTEAFF
few,.,TRBJ1-1,TRBV14,13,TGTGCCAGCAGCCAACACGGTGACACTGAAGCTTTCTTT,CASSQHGDTEAFF
few,TRBD1,TRBJ2-2,TRBV10-3,16,TGTGCCATCAGGAGGGGACAGTACGCGAACACCGGGGAGCTGTTTTTT,CAIRRGQYANTGELFF
.,.,TRBJ2-3,TRBV10-3,16,TGTGCCATCAGTGAGTCGATATTAGGCTACACAGATACGCAGTATTTT,CAISESILGYTDTQYF
few,.,TRBJ2-3,TRBV6-1,15,TGTGCCAGCAGTGAAGCGCTTGGGGCCACAGATACGCAGTATTTT,CASSEALGATDTQYF
many,.,TRBJ1-2,TRBV20-1,14,TGCAGTGCTCGCTCAGGGCTAACTAACTATGGCTACACCTTC,CSARSGLTNYGYTF
many,.,TRBJ1-1,TRBV6-1,13,TGTGCCAGCAGAGCGAAGATTAACACTGAAGCTTTCTTT,CASRAKINTEAFF
few,.,TRBJ1-3,TRBV9,14,TGTGCCAGCAGCAGACTTGACATTGAAAACACCATATATTTT,CASSRLDIENTIYF
many,TRBD2,TRBJ2-1,TRBV28,15,TGTGCCAGCACCCCGGGACTAGCGGGAGGGATTGGTAGGTTCTTC,CASTPGLAGGIGRFF
many,TRBD1,TRBJ1-1,TRBV25-1,13,TGTGCCAGCAGTGAGTCGGGACAGGATGAAGCTTTCTTT,CASSESGQDEAFF
many,.,TRBJ2-1,TRBV7-2,16,TGTGCCAGCAGCCAAACCGGCGGGGCAGGGGCGGGCGAGCAGTTCTTC,CASSQTGGAGAGEQFF
few,.,TRBJ1-5,TRBV20-1,17,TGCAGTGCTAGAGATTGGGGGGGGCAGGGAGGAGCGCAGCCCCAGCATTTT,CSARDWGGQGGAQPQHF
many,.,TRBJ2-1,TRBV7-3,14,TGTGCCAGCAGCTTAACAGGGACTTCGCATGAGCAGTTCTTC,CASSLTGTSHEQFF
.,TRBD1,TRBJ2-7,TRBV7-9,15,TGTGCCACGTCCGAACAGGGGGACCCCTCCTACGAGCAGTACTTC,CATSEQGDPSYEQYF
few,.,TRBJ2-7,TRBV5-1,14,TGCGCCAGCAGCTTAGCAGCCACAGCGGTCGAGCAGTACTTC,CASSLAATAVEQYF
many,.,TRBJ2-3,TRBV20-1,14,TGCAGTGGGACTTCTGAGCGGGCGGCAGATACGCAGTATTTT,CSGTSERAADTQYF
many,TRBD1,TRBJ2-7,TRBV2,14,TGTGCCAGCAGAGGGACAGGGTGGGCTTACGAGCAGTACTTC,CASRGTGWAYEQYF
many,TRBD2,TRBJ2-1,TRBV28,20,TGTGCCAGCAGTTTGTCACGGACTAGCGGGGGAGGCGTTAACTACAATGAGCAGTTCTTC,CASSLSRTSGGGVNYNEQFF
once,TRBD2,TRBJ2-1,TRBV20-1,17,TGCAGTGCCCGGGGGGAGAGATTCCACCTCGTCCTGAATGAGCAGTTCTTC,CSARGERFHLVLNEQFF
.,.,TRBJ2-3,TRBV10-3,11,TGTGCCATCAGTCCCGGTGGTGAGCAGTATTTT,CAISPGGEQYF
.,.,TRBJ2-3,TRBV7-2,14,TGTGCCAGCAGCTTAACAGGATATCTAGATACGCAGTATTTT,CASSLTGYLDTQYF
many,TRBD1,TRBJ1-1,TRBV29-1,13,TGCAGCGTTGTCGGGACAGGGGTAACTGAAGCTTTCTTT,CSVVGTGVTEAFF
many,.,TRBJ1-1,TRBV6-1,12,TGTGCCAGCAAGGAGGGGGACACTGAAGCTTTCTTT,CASKEGDTEAFF
few,.,TRBJ2-7,TRBV19,14,TGTGCCAGTAGTATTTGGGACGGATCCTACGAGCAGTACTTC,CASSIWDGSYEQYF
.,TRBD2,TRBJ2-3,TRBV10-3,16,TGTGCCATCAGTGAGTTACCTAGCGGGAGTACAGATACGCAGTATTTT,CAISELPSGSTDTQYF
.,.,TRBJ1-5,TRBV7-9,13,TGTGCCAGCAGCAAAACAGGGAATGAGCCCCAGCATTTT,CASSKTGNEPQHF
few,TRBD2,TRBJ2-1,TRBV5-5,16,TGTGCCAGCAGCTTACTAGCGGGAGTTGCCTACAATGAGCAGTTCTTC,CASSLLAGVAYNEQFF
few,TRBD1,TRBJ2-1,TRBV19,15,TGTGCCAGTAGTACCTCAGGGGGCTCCTACAATGAGCAGTTCTTC,CASSTSGGSYNEQFF
few,.,TRBJ1-6,TRBV28,17,TGTGCCAGCAGTTTGTTCACATACGGACGCCCTAATTCACCCCTCCACTTT,CASSLFTYGRPNSPLHF
.,.,TRBJ2-1,TRBV27,11,TGTGCCAGCAGTAGTCGCAATGAGCAGTTCTTC,CASSSRNEQFF
.,.,TRBJ1-1,TRBV12-3/TRBV12-4,11,TGTGCCAGCAGTTTCGGGGCAGAACCTTTCTTT,CASSFGAEPFF
.,.,TRBJ2-1,TRBV7-2,15,TGTGCCAGCAACCGGGACCGGAGGTCCTACAATGAGCAGTTCTTC,CASNRDRRSYNEQFF